The 15 T cell receptor beta chains presented below share a single source sample, sequenced in a study of cytomegalovirus exposure and HLA in healthy donors. The PCR used 60 Vbeta and 13 Jbeta primers. Assay used: immunoSEQ multiplex PCR; TCRdb lists only in-frame clones, some missing. The sample has about 120,000 clones, 80% seen once. Sequencing used PBMCs. The source is a female donor in good health and CMV-seropositive.

Turning to this clone: Other DNA sequences in the sample encode the same CDR3. The chain is built from TRBV18 and TRBJ2-7, with 8 bases that match TRBD1. The CDR3 consists of 12 residues. The germline CDR1 and CDR2 sequences are KGHSH and LQKENI. V trimming: 5 bases; J trimming: 4 bases; junction bases outside the gene matches: 1. The CDR3 here is CASSRQGYEQYF. The CDR3 nucleotides read TGTGCCAGCTCAAGACAGGGGTACGAGCAGTACTTC.

The chain combines TRBV12-5 with TRBJ1-2, with unresolved D. Trimming pared 7 bases from V and 6 bases from J, leaving 12 bases between. The germline CDR1 and CDR2 sequences are LGHNT and FRNRAP. The CDR3 loop spans 12 amino acids. The CDR3 nucleotides are TGTGCTAGTGTCAATGAGGGTCATGGCTACACCTTC. It codes for CASVNEGHGYTF.

V gene TRBV27 combines with J gene TRBJ1-2; 7 nucleotides match TRBD1. The CDR3 is made up of 14 amino acids. The ends lost 2 bases at V and 3 bases at J; junction bases unmatched: 3. From germline, CDR1 is MNHEY and CDR2 SMNVEV (reference sequence). The CDR3 protein is CASSLKGTDYGYTF. CDR3 bases: TGTGCCAGCAGTTTAAAGGGGACAGACTATGGCTACACCTTC.

The chain employs TRBV5-1 and TRBJ2-5, with 11 bases matching TRBD1. Judging by the DNA end, TRBJ2-7 fits better; the J call may be wrong. Germline-derived CDR1 and CDR2 are SGHRS and YFSETQ. The CDR3 length is 15 residues. Here the CDR3 DNA reads TGCGCCAGCAGCAGATCGGGACAGGGGGCCTACGAGCAGTACTTC. Protein sequence: CASSRSGQGAYEQYF.

The chain recombines TRBV7-8 with TRBJ1-3; no definite D call. This CDR3 has 15 residues. V was shortened by 1 base and J by 2 bases, with 9 bases between the two germline ends. From germline, CDR1 is SGHVS and CDR2 FQNEAQ. CDR3 bases: TGTGCCAGCAGCTTAGTACCTTACACTGGAAACACCATATATTTT. Its protein product is CASSLVPYTGNTIYF. The full variable domain, completed using reference TRBV7-8 and TRBJ1-3, is GAGVSQSPRYKVAKRGQDVALRCDPISGHVSLFWYQQALGQGPEFLTYFQNEAQLDKSGLPSDRFFAERPEGSVSTLKIQRTQQEDSAVYLCASSLVPYTGNTIYFGEGSWLTVV.

CDR3 nucleotide sequence: TGTGCCAGCAGTTTCACAGGGGGCGCGTTTGGCTACACCTTC. Its translation: CASSFTGGAFGYTF. The J gene is TRBJ1-2, the V gene TRBV6-6; 9 positions agree with TRBD1. This CDR3 comprises 14 residues. Germline assignment: CDR1 MNHNY and CDR2 SVGAGI (reference sequence). With 4 bases clipped from V and 7 bases from J, the junction kept 7 bases outside the gene matches.

The chain combines TRBV6-5 with TRBJ1-6; unclear D gene. This CDR3 has 13 residues. In germline, CDR1 is MNHEY, CDR2 SVGAGI. V dropped 7 bases and J dropped 7 bases, with 11 bases sitting between them. CDR3: CASTNRMNSPLHF. In nucleotides, the CDR3 is TGTGCCAGCACTAACAGAATGAATTCACCCCTCCACTTT.

The rearrangement joins TRBV30 to TRBJ1-5, with 12 bases that match TRBD1. The CDR3 has 17 amino acids. V lost 2 bases to trimming and J lost 2 bases; unmatched junction nucleotides: 7. Per the germline V gene, CDR1 is GTSNPN and CDR2 is SVGIG (reference sequence). For the CDR3, the DNA is TGTGCCTGGAGTCCGGGACAGGGGGCTTCTGGCAATCAGCCCCAGCATTTT. This translates into CAWSPGQGASGNQPQHF.

This chain joins TRBV2 and TRBJ1-6, with TRBD1 matching over 10 bases. CDR1 is SNHLY, CDR2 FYNNEI, per germline. With 5 bases clipped from V and 10 bases from J, the junction kept 5 bases outside the gene matches. The CDR3 loop spans 14 amino acids. CDR3 protein: CASSLGQGRSPLHF. The CDR3 DNA reads TGTGCCAGCAGTTTGGGACAGGGGAGGTCACCCCTCCACTTT.

This clone was counted once. The chain joins TRBV6-5 to TRBJ2-7, with D possibly matching TRBD2 (6 bases). Germline V gene lookup returns CDR1 MNHEY and CDR2 SVGAGI. The length of the CDR3 is 14 residues. The ends were cut back, 2 bases at V and 9 bases at J, with 17 bases in the middle. CDR3 sequence reads: CASSYLDASGGQYF. The CDR3 region has the DNA TGTGCCAGCAGTTACCTGGACGCATCCGGGGGGCAGTACTTC.

This clone occurred once. The junction departs from germline at one end; a sequencing error may be responsible. The rearrangement uses TRBV10-3 and TRBJ1-1; 8 nucleotides agree with TRBD1. Per germline, CDR1 ENHRY and CDR2 SYGVKD. The CDR3 length is 15 residues. The CDR3 DNA sequence: TGTGCCAGCAGTGAGCCCGCGACAGGGGACACTGAAGCTTTCTTT. Protein product: CASSEPATGDTEAFF.

V and J are TRBV6-5 and TRBJ2-5; 8 bases match TRBD1. The end of the DNA is better explained by TRBJ2-7, so the J call may be wrong. Germline lookup yields CDR1 MNHEY and CDR2 SVGAGI. The CDR3 has 15 amino acids. CDR3 bases: TGTGCCAGCAGTTACTCGGTACAGGGGGCCTACGAGCAGTACTTC. It translates to CASSYSVQGAYEQYF.

The J gene is TRBJ2-7, the V gene TRBV7-2; possible D gene TRBD2, 7 bases. The CDR3 is made up of 15 amino acids. Looked up from germline, CDR1 is SGHTA and CDR2 is FQGNSA. The V end was cut by 1 base, the J end by 4 bases, with 14 bases between. The CDR3 sequence: CASSLEGGGPYEQYF. The CDR3, as DNA: TGTGCCAGCAGCTTAGAAGGGGGGGGACCATACGAGCAGTACTTC.

This clone appeared a few times. V usage is TRBV6-1 and J usage is TRBJ1-5; TRBD1 matches 12 bases. Germline V CDR1 and CDR2: MNHNS, SASEGT. This CDR3 is built from 15 residues. J gave up 0 bases and V 6 bases, and 0 bases lay outside the gene matches. The CDR3 protein is CASRGQGASNQPQHF. In DNA form, the CDR3 reads TGTGCCAGCAGGGGACAGGGGGCTAGCAATCAGCCCCAGCATTTT.

This clone was found a few times. This chain joins TRBV7-2 and TRBJ1-1, with a weak D call TRBD1 (6 bases). The CDR3 contains 13 residues. Germline loops: CDR1 SGHTA, CDR2 FQGNSA. V was shortened by 5 bases and J by 2 bases, with 9 bases between the two germline ends. As DNA, the CDR3 is TGTGCCAGCAGCGCACAGGGAAACACTGAAGCTTTCTTT. Its protein product is CASSAQGNTEAFF. The variable domain in full, completed from reference TRBV7-2 and TRBJ1-1, reads GAGVSQSPSNKVTEKGKDVELRCDPISGHTALYWYRQSLGQGLEFLIYFQGNSAPDKSGLPSDRFSAERTGGSVSTLTIQRTQQEDSAVYLCASSAQGNTEAFFGQGTRLTVV.